This entry lists 16 T cell receptor beta chains sequenced from one sample in a study of shared clonotypes between healthy human individuals. Some clones are missing from TCRdb's copy, which holds only in-frame ones; the method was immunoSEQ multiplex PCR. The table has more than 2,000,000 clones, approximately 95% seen once; the top ten hold approximately 0.4%. The sample consisted of naive CD4+ T cells from PBMCs. Subset: CD45RA+ positively selected. Receptor source: a man between 18 and 29 years old in good health. Some clones in this sample may be carry-over from other donors' samples.

The V and J genes are TRBV6-5 and TRBJ2-1; no clear D. The germline V and J ends were trimmed by 4 bases and 10 bases, with 8 bases remaining between them. Germline loops: CDR1 MNHEY, CDR2 SVGAGI. The CDR3 contains 11 residues. CDR3 loop: CASSSGWEQFF. DNA of the CDR3: TGTGCCAGCAGTTCCGGGTGGGAGCAGTTCTTC.

Turning to this clone: A much larger clone sits a single nucleotide away, making a read error possible. At the DNA level, this CDR3 is encoded by other sequences in the same sample as well. The V and J genes are TRBV5-6 and TRBJ1-1; no clear D. The germline V and J ends were trimmed by 2 bases and 0 bases, with 2 bases remaining between them. From germline, CDR1 is SGHDT and CDR2 YYEEEE. This CDR3 is built from 12 residues. CDR3 in DNA: TGTGCCAGCAGCTTAGTGAACACTGAAGCTTTCTTT. Amino acid sequence: CASSLVNTEAFF.

The chain combines TRBV5-1 with TRBJ2-5; no clear D gene. CDR3 length equals 12 residues. Trimming removed 7 bases at V and 2 bases at J, with 9 bases between. The germline CDR1 and CDR2 sequences are SGHRS and YFSETQ. The CDR3 sequence is CASHRQQETQYF. The DNA for the CDR3 is TGCGCCAGCCACCGGCAGCAAGAGACCCAGTACTTC.

This clone was picked up one time. The chain uses TRBV5-1 and TRBJ2-5; possibly TRBD1 for D (6 bases). This CDR3 has 16 amino acids. V lost 4 bases and J 2 bases, leaving 18 bases between the germline ends. Germline V lookup: CDR1 SGHRS, CDR2 YFSETQ. The CDR3 sequence: CASSRGQQGVQETQYF. The CDR3, as DNA: TGCGCCAGCAGCCGGGGCCAACAGGGTGTACAAGAGACCCAGTACTTC.

This chain joins TRBV30 and TRBJ1-2, with 7 bases aligning to TRBD1. V shed 0 bases, J shed 8 bases, and the junction held 6 bases outside the gene matches. Germline V gene sequence: CDR1 GTSNPN, CDR2 SVGIG (reference sequence). The CDR3 runs 13 residues. The CDR3 spells CAWSVGRDSGYTF. CDR3 nucleotides: TGTGCCTGGAGTGTAGGACGGGACAGCGGCTACACCTTC.

CDR3 in amino acids: CASSLGQGGDTYGYTF. The CDR3 nucleotides are TGTGCCAGCAGCTTAGGACAGGGGGGCGATACGTATGGCTACACCTTC. The V call is TRBV7-6, the J call TRBJ1-2; 9 bases map to TRBD1. V lost 1 base and J lost 5; bases outside the gene matches: 8. The CDR3 is 16 residues long. Germline V gene lookup returns CDR1 SGHVS and CDR2 FNYEAQ.

The rearrangement joins TRBV7-3 to TRBJ2-3; D is unresolved. CDR3 length: 15 amino acids. V dropped 5 bases and J dropped 0 bases, with 12 bases sitting between them. In germline, CDR1 is SGHTA, CDR2 FQGTGA. CDR3 in DNA: TGTGCCAGCAGCCGTTCACCCTTTAGCACAGATACGCAGTATTTT. This translates into CASSRSPFSTDTQYF.

A note on this clone: The same CDR3 also results from other DNA sequences found in this sample. The chain joins TRBV7-8 to TRBJ2-1; unclear D gene. The CDR3 is made up of 14 amino acids. Trimming removed 2 bases from V and 0 bases from J, with 5 bases in between. Germline loops: CDR1 SGHVS, CDR2 FQNEAQ. CDR3 DNA: TGTGCCAGCAGCTTATTAAGCTCCTACAATGAGCAGTTCTTC. Amino acids: CASSLLSSYNEQFF.

CDR3 DNA: TGCGCCAGCAGCCTGGGAGGACTAGCGGGAGGATTAACAGATACGCAGTATTTT. Protein product: CASSLGGLAGGLTDTQYF. The rearrangement uses TRBV5-1 and TRBJ2-3, with 14 positions matching TRBD2. The CDR3 length is 18 residues. Per germline, CDR1 SGHRS and CDR2 YFSETQ. After removal of 4 bases from V and 3 bases from J, the junction contained 10 bases not matched to a gene.

The V and J genes are TRBV5-1 and TRBJ2-5; TRBD2 is a possible D gene (5 bases). The CDR3 runs 14 residues. Trimming pared 4 bases from V and 4 bases from J, leaving 14 bases between. The germline gives CDR1 SGHRS, CDR2 YFSETQ. CDR3 sequence (DNA): TGCGCCAGCAGCACCGAGGGCCCGGGAGAGACCCAGTACTTC. It translates to CASSTEGPGETQYF.

V is TRBV5-1 and J is TRBJ2-3; D possibly corresponds to TRBD1 (6 bases). The germline V and J ends were trimmed by 7 bases and 0 bases, with 15 bases remaining between them. This CDR3 contains 15 residues. CDR1 SGHRS and CDR2 YFSETQ come from the germline V gene. Written as DNA, the CDR3 is TGCGCCAGCGAACGGACAGAACGGAGCACAGATACGCAGTATTTT. Protein: CASERTERSTDTQYF.

Notes on this clone: The same CDR3 arises from other DNA sequences in this sample as well. The rearrangement uses TRBV30 and TRBJ1-3; 8 bases align to TRBD1. CDR1 is GTSNPN and CDR2 is SVGIG in the germline V gene (reference sequence). The CDR3 spans 14 residues. Trimming cost V 4 bases and J 4 bases; bases outside gene matches: 6. In DNA, the CDR3 is TGTGCCTGGACCAGGGGACAGGCGGGAAACACCATATATTTT. It codes for CAWTRGQAGNTIYF.

About this clone: This same CDR3 is encoded by further DNA sequences in the sample. J is TRBJ2-3 and V is TRBV29-1, with 10 bases that match TRBD1. The CDR3 spans 14 residues. CDR1 SQVTM and CDR2 ANQGSEA come from the germline V gene. With 6 bases clipped from V and 0 bases from J, the junction kept 3 bases outside the gene matches. The CDR3 sequence: CSVRQGASTDTQYF. CDR3 DNA: TGCAGCGTAAGACAGGGGGCCAGCACAGATACGCAGTATTTT.

The J gene is TRBJ2-1, the V gene TRBV10-3; TRBD1 agrees at 8 bases. This CDR3 region has 15 residues. V lost 6 bases, J lost 5 bases, and 9 bases stayed unmatched. CDR1 and CDR2 from the germline V gene are ENHRY and SYGVKD. Here the CDR3 reads CAISYTRQGHNEQFF. The DNA for the CDR3 is TGTGCCATCAGCTACACTCGACAGGGGCACAATGAGCAGTTCTTC.

The chain couples TRBV30 to TRBJ1-5; D is unresolved. In germline, CDR1 is GTSNPN, CDR2 SVGIG (reference sequence). The CDR3 sequence is 15 residues long. V lost 0 bases and J lost 0, with 9 bases in between. For the CDR3, the DNA is TGTGCCTGGAGTGTACGGCAGAATAGCAATCAGCCCCAGCATTTT. Protein sequence: CAWSVRQNSNQPQHF.

The chain has TRBV28 and TRBJ1-2; 10 nucleotides agree with TRBD1. V was clipped by 5 bases and J by 2 bases; unmatched bases: 8. This CDR3 is 16 amino acids long. The V gene's germline CDR1 is MDHEN and CDR2 SYDVKM. The CDR3 is CASSINPGQGNYGYTF. The CDR3 region has the DNA TGTGCCAGCAGTATAAATCCGGGACAGGGGAACTATGGCTACACCTTC.